This T cell receptor beta chain derives from a study of vaccination effects on CD4 cells after COVID-19. Study information: Before sequencing took place, the ViraFEST assay used viral peptide pools to expand antigen-specific CD4+ T cells. Each of a few convalescent patients underwent sampling at an early and a late point after vaccination.

This clone was seen once. Its antigen is as yet unknown. Overall study results and limits: Convalescents' post-vaccination spike-reactive clones were chiefly new, vaccine-induced ones. Small numbers of convalescent patients limited the study. It also lacked early post-infection timepoints.

Subsequent to a culture period of around eleven days, CD4+ T cells were isolated. The person had PCR-confirmed SARS-CoV-2 infection between March and December 2020. The participants, recipients of two vaccine doses, got either BNT162b2 or mRNA-1273. Germline lookup yields CDR1 LNHDA and CDR2 SQIVND (reference sequence). V lost 6 bases to trimming and J lost 4 bases; unmatched junction nucleotides: 4. The length of the CDR3 is 14 residues. Profiling relied on immunoSEQ multiplex PCR, and the TCRdb table lists in-frame clones only, not all of them. The sample includes approximately 40,000 clones, 76% of them seen just once.

V usage is TRBV19 and J usage is TRBJ1-4; TRBD1 matches at 8 bases. This TCR derives from a human donor who had a prior SARS-CoV-2 infection. The input for sequencing was CD4+ T cells from PBMCs cultured without peptide, taken after COVID-19 vaccination. The CDR3 sequence: CASRRTGNNEKLFF. Here the CDR3 DNA reads TGTGCCAGTAGACGGACAGGGAATAATGAAAAACTGTTTTTT. The whole variable domain, filled in from reference TRBV19 and TRBJ1-4, reads DGGITQSPKYLFRKEGQNVTLSCEQNLNHDAMYWYRQDPGQGLRLIYYSQIVNDFQKGDIAEGYSVSREKKESFPLTVTSAQKNPTAFYLCASRRTGNNEKLFFGSGTQLSVL.